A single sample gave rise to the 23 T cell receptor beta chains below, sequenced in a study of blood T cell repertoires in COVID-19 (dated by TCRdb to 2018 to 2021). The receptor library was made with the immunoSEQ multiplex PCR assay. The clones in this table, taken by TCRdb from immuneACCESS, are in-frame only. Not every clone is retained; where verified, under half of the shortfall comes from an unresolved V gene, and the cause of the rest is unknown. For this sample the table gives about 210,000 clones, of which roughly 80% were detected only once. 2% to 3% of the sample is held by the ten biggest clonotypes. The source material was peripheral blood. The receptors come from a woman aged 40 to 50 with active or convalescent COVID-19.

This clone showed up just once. The CDR3 region is CASSRQGYSNQPQHF. As DNA, the CDR3 is TGTGCCAGCAGTCGACAGGGGTATAGCAATCAGCCCCAGCATTTT. The chain links TRBV6-5 to TRBJ1-5, with TRBD1 matching 8 bases. J gave up 0 bases and V 5 bases, and 3 bases lay outside the gene matches. This CDR3 contains 15 residues. The V gene's germline CDR1 is MNHEY and CDR2 SVGAGI.

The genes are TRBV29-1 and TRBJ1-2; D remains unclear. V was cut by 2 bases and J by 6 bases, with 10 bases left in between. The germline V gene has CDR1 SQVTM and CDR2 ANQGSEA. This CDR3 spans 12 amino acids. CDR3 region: CSVEPDLDGYTF. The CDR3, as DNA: TGCAGCGTTGAACCGGACTTGGATGGCTACACCTTC.

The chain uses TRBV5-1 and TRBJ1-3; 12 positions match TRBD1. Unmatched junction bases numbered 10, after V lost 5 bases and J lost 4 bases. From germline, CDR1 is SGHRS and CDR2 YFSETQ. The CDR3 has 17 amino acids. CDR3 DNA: TGCGCCAGCAGGTTGCAGGGGACAGGGGGCACCGGAAACACCATATATTTT. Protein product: CASRLQGTGGTGNTIYF. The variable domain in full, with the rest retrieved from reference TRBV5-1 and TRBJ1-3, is KAGVTQTPRYLIKTRGQQVTLSCSPISGHRSVSWYQQTPGQGLQFLFEYFSETQRNKGNFPGRFSGRQFSNSRSEMNVSTLELGDSALYLCASRLQGTGGTGNTIYFGEGSWLTVV.

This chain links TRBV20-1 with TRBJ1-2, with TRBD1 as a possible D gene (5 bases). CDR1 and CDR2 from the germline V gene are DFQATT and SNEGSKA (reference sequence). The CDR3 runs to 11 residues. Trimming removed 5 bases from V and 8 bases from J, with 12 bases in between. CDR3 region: CSAHGTLGYTF. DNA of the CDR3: TGCAGTGCTCACGGGACTCTCGGCTACACCTTC.

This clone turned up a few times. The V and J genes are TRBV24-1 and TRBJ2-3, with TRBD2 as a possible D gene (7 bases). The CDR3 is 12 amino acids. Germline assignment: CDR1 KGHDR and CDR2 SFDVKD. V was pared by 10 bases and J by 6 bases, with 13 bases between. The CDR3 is CATSGTSDTQYF. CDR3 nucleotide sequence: TGTGCCACAAGCGGGACAAGCGATACGCAGTATTTT.

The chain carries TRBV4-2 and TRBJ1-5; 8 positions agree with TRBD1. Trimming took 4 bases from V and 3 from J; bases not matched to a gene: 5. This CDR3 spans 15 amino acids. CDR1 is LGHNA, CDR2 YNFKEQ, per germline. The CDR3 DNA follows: TGTGCCAGCAGCCTATCGGACAGGGACAATCAGCCCCAGCATTTT. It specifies CASSLSDRDNQPQHF.

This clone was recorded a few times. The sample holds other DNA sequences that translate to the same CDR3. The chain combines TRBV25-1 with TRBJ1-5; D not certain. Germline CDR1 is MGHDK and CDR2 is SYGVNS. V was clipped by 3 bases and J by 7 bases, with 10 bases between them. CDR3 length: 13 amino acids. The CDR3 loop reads CASSDRFDQPQHF. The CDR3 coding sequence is TGTGCCAGCAGTGACAGGTTTGACCAGCCCCAGCATTTT.

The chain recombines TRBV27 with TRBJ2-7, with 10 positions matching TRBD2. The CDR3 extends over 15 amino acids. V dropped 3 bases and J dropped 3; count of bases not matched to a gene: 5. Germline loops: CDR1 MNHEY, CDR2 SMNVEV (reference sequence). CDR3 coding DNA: TGTGCCAGCAGTTTGGGAGGACTAGCGGACTACGAGCAGTACTTC. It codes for CASSLGGLADYEQYF.

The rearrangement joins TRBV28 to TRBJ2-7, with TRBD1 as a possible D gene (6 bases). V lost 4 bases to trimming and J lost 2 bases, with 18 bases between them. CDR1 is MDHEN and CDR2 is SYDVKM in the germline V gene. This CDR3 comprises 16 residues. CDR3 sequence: CASSSPSLTGAYEQYF. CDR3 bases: TGTGCCAGCAGTTCCCCCTCTCTGACAGGCGCCTACGAGCAGTACTTC.

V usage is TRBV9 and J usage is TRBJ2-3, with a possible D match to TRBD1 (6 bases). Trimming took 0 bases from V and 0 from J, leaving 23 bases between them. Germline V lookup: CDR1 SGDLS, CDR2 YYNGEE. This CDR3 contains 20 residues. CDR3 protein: CASSVGVRVGGSFSTDTQYF. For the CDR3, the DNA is TGTGCCAGCAGCGTAGGGGTTCGGGTTGGGGGCTCCTTTAGCACAGATACGCAGTATTTT.

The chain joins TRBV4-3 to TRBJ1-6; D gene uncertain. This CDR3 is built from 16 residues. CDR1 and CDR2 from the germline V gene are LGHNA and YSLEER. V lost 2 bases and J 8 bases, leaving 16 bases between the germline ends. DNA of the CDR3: TGCGCCAGCAGCCAACGCCCGCCGGGGTCCTATTCACCCCTCCACTTT. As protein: CASSQRPPGSYSPLHF.

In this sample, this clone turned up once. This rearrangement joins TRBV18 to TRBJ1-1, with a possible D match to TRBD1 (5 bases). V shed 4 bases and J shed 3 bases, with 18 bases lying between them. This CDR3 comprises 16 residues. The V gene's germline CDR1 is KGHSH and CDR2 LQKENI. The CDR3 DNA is TGTGCCAGCTCACGCCAACCCTCGGGAGGGGACACTGAAGCTTTCTTT. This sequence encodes CASSRQPSGGDTEAFF.

In nucleotides, the CDR3 is TGCAGCGTCGACAGGGCGCTTAGGAATGAGCAGTTCTTC. This encodes CSVDRALRNEQFF. This rearrangement joins TRBV29-1 to TRBJ2-1, with 7 bases fitting TRBD1. V was pared by 6 bases and J by 7 bases, with 9 bases of the junction left unmatched. The CDR3 consists of 13 residues. Germline lookup yields CDR1 SQVTM and CDR2 ANQGSEA.

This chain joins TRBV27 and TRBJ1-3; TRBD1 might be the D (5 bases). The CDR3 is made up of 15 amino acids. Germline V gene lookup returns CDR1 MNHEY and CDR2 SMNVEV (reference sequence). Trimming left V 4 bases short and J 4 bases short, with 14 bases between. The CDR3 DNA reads TGTGCCAGCAGTTCTCAGGGTTTTTCCGGAAACACCATATATTTT. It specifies CASSSQGFSGNTIYF.

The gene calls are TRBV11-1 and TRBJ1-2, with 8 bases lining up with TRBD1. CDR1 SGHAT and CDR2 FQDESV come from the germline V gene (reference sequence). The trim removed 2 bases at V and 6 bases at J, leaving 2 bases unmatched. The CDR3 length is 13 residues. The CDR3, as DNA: TGTGCCAGCAGCTTAAACAGGGGGGATGGCTACACCTTC. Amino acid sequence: CASSLNRGDGYTF.

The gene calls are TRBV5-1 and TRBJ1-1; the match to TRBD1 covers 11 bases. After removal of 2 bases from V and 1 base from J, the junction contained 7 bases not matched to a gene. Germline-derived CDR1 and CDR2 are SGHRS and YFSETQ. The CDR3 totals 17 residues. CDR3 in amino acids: CASSFGDRGYGNTEAFF. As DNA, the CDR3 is TGCGCCAGCAGCTTCGGGGACAGGGGGTACGGGAACACTGAAGCTTTCTTT. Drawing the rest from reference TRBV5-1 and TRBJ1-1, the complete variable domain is KAGVTQTPRYLIKTRGQQVTLSCSPISGHRSVSWYQQTPGQGLQFLFEYFSETQRNKGNFPGRFSGRQFSNSRSEMNVSTLELGDSALYLCASSFGDRGYGNTEAFFGQGTRLTVV.

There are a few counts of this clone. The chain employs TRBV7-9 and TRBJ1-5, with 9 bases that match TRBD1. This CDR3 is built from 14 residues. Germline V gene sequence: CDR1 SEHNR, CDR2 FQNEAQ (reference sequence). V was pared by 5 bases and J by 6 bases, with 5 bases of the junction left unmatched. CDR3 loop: CASSLDRGGQPQHF. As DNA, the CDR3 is TGTGCCAGCAGCCTGGACAGGGGAGGTCAGCCCCAGCATTTT.

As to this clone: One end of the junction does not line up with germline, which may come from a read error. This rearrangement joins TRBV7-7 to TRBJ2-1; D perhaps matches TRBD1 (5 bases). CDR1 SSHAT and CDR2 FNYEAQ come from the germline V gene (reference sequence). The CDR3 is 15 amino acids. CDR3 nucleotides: TGTGCTAGCAGCTTAGTCCAGGGATCCTACAATGAGCAGTTCTTC. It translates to CASSLVQGSYNEQFF.

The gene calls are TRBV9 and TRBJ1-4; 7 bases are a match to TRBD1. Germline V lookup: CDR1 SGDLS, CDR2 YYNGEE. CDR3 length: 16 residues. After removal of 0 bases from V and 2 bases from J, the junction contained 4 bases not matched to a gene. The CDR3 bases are TGTGCCAGCAGCGTAGGACAGGGCGGCACTAATGAAAAACTGTTTTTT. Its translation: CASSVGQGGTNEKLFF.

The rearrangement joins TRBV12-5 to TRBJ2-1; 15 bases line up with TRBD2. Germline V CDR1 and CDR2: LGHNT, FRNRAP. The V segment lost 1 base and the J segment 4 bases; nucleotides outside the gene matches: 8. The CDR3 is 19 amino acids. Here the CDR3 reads CASGLDGLAGGPGYNEQFF. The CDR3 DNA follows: TGTGCTAGTGGTTTGGACGGACTAGCGGGAGGGCCGGGATACAATGAGCAGTTCTTC.

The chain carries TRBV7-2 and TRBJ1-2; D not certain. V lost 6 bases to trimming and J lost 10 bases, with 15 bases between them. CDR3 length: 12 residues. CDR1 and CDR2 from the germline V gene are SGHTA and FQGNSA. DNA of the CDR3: TGTGCCAGCAGTCCAACTTGGGCAGACTACACCTTC. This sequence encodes CASSPTWADYTF.

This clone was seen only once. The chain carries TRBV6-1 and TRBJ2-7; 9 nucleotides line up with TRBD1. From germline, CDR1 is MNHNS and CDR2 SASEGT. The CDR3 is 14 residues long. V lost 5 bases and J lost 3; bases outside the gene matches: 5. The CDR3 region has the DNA TGTGCCAGCAGTCGCGGACAGGGGAGCTACGAGCAGTACTTC. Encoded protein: CASSRGQGSYEQYF.

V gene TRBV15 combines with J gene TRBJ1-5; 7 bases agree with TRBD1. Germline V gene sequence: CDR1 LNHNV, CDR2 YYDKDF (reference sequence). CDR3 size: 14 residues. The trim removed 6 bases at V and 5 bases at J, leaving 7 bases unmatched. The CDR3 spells CATRGTGADQPQHF. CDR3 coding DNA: TGTGCCACCAGGGGCACAGGGGCCGATCAGCCCCAGCATTTT. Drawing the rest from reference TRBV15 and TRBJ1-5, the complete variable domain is DAMVIQNPRYQVTQFGKPVTLSCSQTLNHNVMYWYQQKSSQAPKLLFHYYDKDFNNEADTPDNFQSRRPNTSFCFLDIRSPGLGDTAMYLCATRGTGADQPQHFGDGTRLSIL.